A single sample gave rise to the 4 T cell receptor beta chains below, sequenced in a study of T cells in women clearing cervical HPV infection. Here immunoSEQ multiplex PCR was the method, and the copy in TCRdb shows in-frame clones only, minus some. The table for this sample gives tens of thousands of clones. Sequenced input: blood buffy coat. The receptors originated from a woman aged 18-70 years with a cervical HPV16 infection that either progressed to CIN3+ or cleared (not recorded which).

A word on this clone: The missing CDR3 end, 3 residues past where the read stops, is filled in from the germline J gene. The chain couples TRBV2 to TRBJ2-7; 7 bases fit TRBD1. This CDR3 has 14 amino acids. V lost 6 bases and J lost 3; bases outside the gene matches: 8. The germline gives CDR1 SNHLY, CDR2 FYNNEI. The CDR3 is CASRVVGQSYEQYF. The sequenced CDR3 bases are TGTGCCAGCAGGGTAGTGGGACAGAGCTACGAG.

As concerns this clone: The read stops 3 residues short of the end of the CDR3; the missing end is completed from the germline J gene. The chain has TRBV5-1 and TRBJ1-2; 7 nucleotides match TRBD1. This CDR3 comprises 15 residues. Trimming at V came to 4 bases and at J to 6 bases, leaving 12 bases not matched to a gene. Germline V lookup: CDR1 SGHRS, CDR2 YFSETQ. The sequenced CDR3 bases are TGCGCCAGCAGCCCGTACTCCGACAGGGATCATGGC. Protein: CASSPYSDRDHG. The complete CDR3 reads CASSPYSDRDHGYTF.

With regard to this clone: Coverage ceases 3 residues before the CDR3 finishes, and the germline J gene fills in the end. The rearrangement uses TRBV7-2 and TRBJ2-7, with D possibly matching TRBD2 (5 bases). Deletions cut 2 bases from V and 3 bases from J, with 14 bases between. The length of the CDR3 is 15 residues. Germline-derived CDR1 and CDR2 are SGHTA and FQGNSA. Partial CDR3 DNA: TGTGCCAGCAGCTTATGGGGTAGCGTATTCTACGAG. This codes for CASSLWGSVFYE. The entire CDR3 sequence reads CASSLWGSVFYEQYF.

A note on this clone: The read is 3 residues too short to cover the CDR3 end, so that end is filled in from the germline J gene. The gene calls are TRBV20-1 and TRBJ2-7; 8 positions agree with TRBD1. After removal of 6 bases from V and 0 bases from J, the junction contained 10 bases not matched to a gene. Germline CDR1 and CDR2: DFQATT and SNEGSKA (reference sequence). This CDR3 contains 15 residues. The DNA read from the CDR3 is TGCAGTGCAAAAAGACAGGGGACAAGCTCCTACGAG. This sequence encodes CSAKRQGTSSYE. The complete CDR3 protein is CSAKRQGTSSYEQYF.